The 21 T cell receptor beta chains below were found in one sample sequenced in a study of blood T cell repertoires in COVID-19. The assay was immunoSEQ multiplex PCR, and TCRdb's table has in-frame clones only and misses some. The profile shows about 55,000 clones, approximately 82% of them singletons. The sample consisted of peripheral blood. Every receptor here comes from a human donor in a cohort sampled during active COVID-19.

The chain has TRBV19 and TRBJ1-4, with 9 bases that match TRBD1. V shed 6 bases, J shed 6 bases, and the junction held 8 bases outside the gene matches. There are 15 residues in the CDR3. Looked up from germline, CDR1 is LNHDA and CDR2 is SQIVND (reference sequence). The CDR3 region is CASRVTGGGDEKLFF. The CDR3 DNA is TGTGCCAGTAGAGTTACAGGGGGCGGAGATGAAAAACTGTTTTTT.

The V and J genes are TRBV11-2 and TRBJ2-2; D is uncertain. V was cut by 1 base and J by 7 bases, with 4 bases left in between. CDR1 and CDR2 from the germline V gene are SGHAT and FQNNGV. The CDR3 loop spans 12 amino acids. The CDR3 nucleotides are TGTGCCAGCAGCTTAGCCGGCGGGGAGCTGTTTTTT. It yields the protein CASSLAGGELFF.

The rearrangement links TRBV5-5 to TRBJ2-1, with 8 bases matching TRBD2. Germline CDR1 SGHKS, CDR2 YYEKEE (reference sequence). Unmatched junction bases numbered 14, after V lost 6 bases and J lost 6 bases. This CDR3 contains 16 residues. The DNA of the CDR3 is TGTGCCAGCAAATTAACTATCGGAGCGGGAGCCAATGAGCAGTTCTTC. Translated: CASKLTIGAGANEQFF.

This clone was observed once. The rearrangement links TRBV11-1 to TRBJ2-2; 10 positions match TRBD2. Germline lookup yields CDR1 SGHAT and CDR2 FQDESV (reference sequence). The CDR3 spans 16 residues. V shed 6 bases, J shed 0 bases, and the junction held 4 bases outside the gene matches. CDR3 DNA sequence: TGTGCCAGCAGTCACCTAGCGGGGGCGAACACCGGGGAGCTGTTTTTT. Encoded protein: CASSHLAGANTGELFF.

The rearrangement links TRBV28 to TRBJ2-7, with D perhaps matching TRBD2 (6 bases). The length of the CDR3 is 15 residues. V was shortened by 5 bases and J by 3 bases, with 17 bases between the two germline ends. Germline CDR1 is MDHEN and CDR2 is SYDVKM. This CDR3 is CASSRGGAGVYEQYF. Written as DNA, the CDR3 is TGTGCCAGCAGTCGAGGCGGGGCAGGAGTCTACGAGCAGTACTTC.

The chain is built from TRBV12-3 or TRBV12-4 and TRBJ2-1, with 7 bases fitting TRBD2. This CDR3 contains 12 residues. Trimming took 4 bases from V and 9 from J; bases not matched to a gene: 3. The CDR3 region is CASSYTGGEQFF. The CDR3 coding sequence is TGTGCCAGCAGTTACACGGGAGGTGAGCAGTTCTTC.

The chain links TRBV6-5 to TRBJ2-2, with 10 bases aligning to TRBD1. Trimming took 6 bases from V and 6 from J; bases not matched to a gene: 1. CDR3 length: 13 amino acids. From germline, CDR1 is MNHEY and CDR2 SVGAGI. CDR3 sequence: CASRGTGAGELFF. As DNA, the CDR3 is TGTGCCAGCAGGGGGACAGGGGCCGGGGAGCTGTTTTTT.

This chain connects TRBV2 to TRBJ2-5, with D maybe TRBD2 (5 bases). V was shortened by 1 base and J by 4 bases, with 16 bases between the two germline ends. CDR1 is SNHLY and CDR2 is FYNNEI in the germline V gene. The CDR3 spans 16 residues. CDR3 nucleotide sequence: TGTGCCAGCAGTGAAGGGACCAGCGGTTTGAGAGAGACCCAGTACTTC. It specifies CASSEGTSGLRETQYF. The full variable domain, completed using reference TRBV2 and TRBJ2-5, is EPEVTQTPSHQVTQMGQEVILRCVPISNHLYFYWYRQILGQKVEFLVSFYNNEISEKSEIFDDQFSVERPDGSNFTLKIRSTKLEDSAMYFCASSEGTSGLRETQYFGPGTRLLVL.

The CDR3 nucleotides are TGTGCCAGCAGCTCGGGGATTGCCGAGCAGTACTTC. Translated: CASSSGIAEQYF. This rearrangement joins TRBV7-2 to TRBJ2-7; the D gene is possibly TRBD2 (5 bases). CDR1 and CDR2 (germline): SGHTA, FQGNSA. The CDR3 has 12 amino acids. Trimming removed 4 bases at V and 6 bases at J, with 10 bases between.

The CDR3 bases are TGTGCCAGTAGTATCACGGACAGGGGCAACTATGGCTACACCTTC. Its translation: CASSITDRGNYGYTF. The rearrangement joins TRBV19 to TRBJ1-2; 9 bases line up with TRBD1. Trimming removed 3 bases from V and 2 bases from J; junction bases left unmatched: 4. Per germline, CDR1 LNHDA and CDR2 SQIVND (reference sequence). CDR3 length: 15 residues. Full variable domain (rest looked up from reference TRBV19 and TRBJ1-2): DGGITQSPKYLFRKEGQNVTLSCEQNLNHDAMYWYRQDPGQGLRLIYYSQIVNDFQKGDIAEGYSVSREKKESFPLTVTSAQKNPTAFYLCASSITDRGNYGYTFGSGTRLTVV.

V gene TRBV9 combines with J gene TRBJ2-7, with TRBD1 matching 9 bases. Germline V gene data show CDR1 as SGDLS and CDR2 as YYNGEE. Trimming cost V 3 bases and J 0 bases; bases outside gene matches: 4. This CDR3 has 15 residues. The CDR3 nucleotides read TGTGCCAGCAGCGAGGGACAGGGTATCTCCTACGAGCAGTACTTC. This translates into CASSEGQGISYEQYF. The full variable domain, rest sourced from reference TRBV9 and TRBJ2-7, is DSGVTQTPKHLITATGQRVTLRCSPRSGDLSVYWYQQSLDQGLQFLIQYYNGEERAKGNILERFSAQQFPDLHSELNLSSLELGDSALYFCASSEGQGISYEQYFGPGTRLTVT.

This clone has a single count. V and J are TRBV18 and TRBJ1-5, with TRBD1 as a possible D gene (5 bases). The CDR3 loop spans 13 amino acids. In germline, CDR1 is KGHSH, CDR2 LQKENI. Trimming left V 8 bases short and J 4 bases short, with 12 bases between. CDR3 nucleotides: TGTGCCAGCGCAACAGGCTTAAATCAGCCCCAGCATTTT. Translation: CASATGLNQPQHF.

This chain uses TRBV10-3 with TRBJ1-2; perhaps TRBD1 as D (6 bases). The CDR3 spans 14 residues. CDR1 is ENHRY, CDR2 SYGVKD, per germline. V was clipped by 4 bases and J by 11 bases, with 20 bases between them. The CDR3 protein is CAISVGQFLSEYTF. DNA for the CDR3: TGTGCCATCAGTGTTGGACAGTTCTTATCCGAGTACACCTTC.

The gene calls are TRBV6-5 and TRBJ1-2; 7 bases are shared with TRBD1. Germline CDR1 reads MNHEY; CDR2 reads SVGAGI. J was trimmed by 4 bases and V by 5 bases; bases with no gene match: 10. CDR3 size: 15 residues. Here the CDR3 DNA reads TGTGCCAGCAGTCTTACAGGGGACGGCGGCTATGGCTACACCTTC. Translating gives CASSLTGDGGYGYTF.

The V call is TRBV7-8, the J call TRBJ2-7, with D perhaps TRBD1 (6 bases). CDR3 length: 14 residues. V lost 5 bases and J lost 2, with 13 bases in between. Germline CDR1 reads SGHVS; CDR2 reads FQNEAQ. In DNA, the CDR3 is TGTGCCAGCAGCCCCACAGGGCCCACCTACGAGCAGTACTTC. It encodes CASSPTGPTYEQYF.

V and J are TRBV7-9 and TRBJ2-3; the D is unclear. Per the germline V gene, CDR1 is SEHNR and CDR2 is FQNEAQ (reference sequence). With 4 bases removed from V and 6 bases from J, the gap between germline ends came to 17 bases. The CDR3 has 15 amino acids. The CDR3 loop reads CASSSFGSIVDTQYF. Here the CDR3 DNA reads TGTGCCAGCAGCTCCTTTGGCTCCATTGTTGATACGCAGTATTTT.

This chain uses TRBV12-3 or TRBV12-4 with TRBJ1-2; TRBD1 matches at 8 bases. The V gene end was trimmed by 7 bases and the J gene end by 4 bases; junction bases not matched to a gene: 5. The CDR3 spans 13 residues. The CDR3 loop reads CASITGGGYGYTF. In DNA, the CDR3 is TGTGCCAGCATCACAGGGGGGGGCTATGGCTACACCTTC.

The rearrangement uses TRBV7-9 and TRBJ2-7; TRBD1 matches at 8 bases. J was trimmed by 0 bases and V by 3 bases; bases with no gene match: 7. The CDR3 runs 16 residues. The germline gives CDR1 SEHNR, CDR2 FQNEAQ (reference sequence). This CDR3 reads CASSFPPGGASYEQYF. Here the CDR3 DNA reads TGTGCCAGCAGCTTTCCCCCAGGGGGCGCCTCCTACGAGCAGTACTTC.

The rearrangement uses TRBV30 and TRBJ1-4; no clear D. V was pared by 0 bases and J by 13 bases, with 18 bases between. The germline V gene encodes CDR1 GTSNPN and CDR2 SVGIG (reference sequence). The CDR3 runs to 14 residues. The CDR3 nucleotides read TGTGCCTGGAGTGTTACGGCAAAACGGCCGGGACTGTTTTTT. Its protein product is CAWSVTAKRPGLFF.

The V gene is TRBV5-1, the J gene TRBJ2-3; 7 bases map to TRBD2. CDR1 and CDR2 (germline): SGHRS, YFSETQ. Trimming took 5 bases from V and 5 from J; bases not matched to a gene: 14. CDR3 length: 16 residues. For the CDR3, the DNA is TGCGCCAGCAGGCACACAGTCGGGGGGAACGGAGATACGCAGTATTTT. Translated, it gives CASRHTVGGNGDTQYF.

The chain couples TRBV7-9 to TRBJ2-1, with TRBD1 matching over 11 bases. The CDR3 consists of 17 residues. The junction had 15 bases not matched to a gene; V was cut back by 6 bases and J by 8 bases. Germline CDR1 reads SEHNR; CDR2 reads FQNEAQ (reference sequence). The CDR3 loop reads CASRPSPGTGGNDEQFF. The CDR3 nucleotides are TGTGCCAGCAGACCCAGCCCCGGGACAGGGGGGAACGATGAGCAGTTCTTC.